This TCR beta chain is from a study of shared clonotypes between healthy human individuals. Overall study: Contributing individuals were two females and three males aged 18 to 49.

Germline V gene data show CDR1 as SGHTA and CDR2 as FQGNSA. This CDR3 has 14 residues. The V gene lost 1 base and the J gene lost 1 base, with 7 bases spanning the gap. The study separated CD4+ cells into CD45RA+ naive and CD45RA-negative memory subsets. As concerns this clone: Its antigen is unknown.

TCRdb's table, derived via immunoSEQ multiplex PCR, lists solely in-frame clones and lacks some. The sample records roughly 1,500,000 clones, about 98.5% being singletons. Study-wide results and limits: Larger estimated richness was generally recorded for naive subsets relative to memory subsets. Shared clonotypes: roughly 4.7% naive CD4, roughly 4% naive CD8, roughly 2.4% memory CD4, under 0.5% memory CD8.

The rearrangement links TRBV7-2 to TRBJ1-2; unclear D gene. Sequencing was carried out using naive CD4+ T cells sorted from blood. As for subset: CD45RA+ positively selected. The source is a young man in good health. The CDR3 region has the DNA TGTGCCAGCAGCTTAGGGGATTTTAACTATGGCTACACCTTC. This gives the protein CASSLGDFNYGYTF. Full variable domain (missing parts from reference TRBV7-2 and TRBJ1-2): GAGVSQSPSNKVTEKGKDVELRCDPISGHTALYWYRQSLGQGLEFLIYFQGNSAPDKSGLPSDRFSAERTGGSVSTLTIQRTQQEDSAVYLCASSLGDFNYGYTFGSGTRLTVV.